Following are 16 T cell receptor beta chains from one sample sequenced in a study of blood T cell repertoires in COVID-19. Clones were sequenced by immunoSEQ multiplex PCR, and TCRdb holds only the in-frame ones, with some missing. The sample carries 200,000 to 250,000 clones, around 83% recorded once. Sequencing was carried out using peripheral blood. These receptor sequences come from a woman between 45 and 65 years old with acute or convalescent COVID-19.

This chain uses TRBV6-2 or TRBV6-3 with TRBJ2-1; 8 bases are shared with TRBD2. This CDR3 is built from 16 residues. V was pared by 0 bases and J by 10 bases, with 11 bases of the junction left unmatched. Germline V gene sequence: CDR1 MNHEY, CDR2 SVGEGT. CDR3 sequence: CASSYSPGGRNWEQFF. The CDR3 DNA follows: TGTGCCAGCAGTTACTCGCCAGGCGGGAGGAACTGGGAGCAGTTCTTC.

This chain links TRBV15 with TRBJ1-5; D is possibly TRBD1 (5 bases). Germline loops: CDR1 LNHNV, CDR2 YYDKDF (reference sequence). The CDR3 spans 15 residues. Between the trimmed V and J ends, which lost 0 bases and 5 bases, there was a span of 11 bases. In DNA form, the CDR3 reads TGTGCCACCAGCAGAGATCGGTGGGGGGATCAGCCCCAGCATTTT. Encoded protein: CATSRDRWGDQPQHF.

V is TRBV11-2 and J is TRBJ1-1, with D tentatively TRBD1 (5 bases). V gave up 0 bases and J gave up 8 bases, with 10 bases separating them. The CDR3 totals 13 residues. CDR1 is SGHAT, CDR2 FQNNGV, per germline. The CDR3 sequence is CASSLERTTEAFF. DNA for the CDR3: TGTGCCAGCAGCTTAGAGCGGACAACGGAAGCTTTCTTT.

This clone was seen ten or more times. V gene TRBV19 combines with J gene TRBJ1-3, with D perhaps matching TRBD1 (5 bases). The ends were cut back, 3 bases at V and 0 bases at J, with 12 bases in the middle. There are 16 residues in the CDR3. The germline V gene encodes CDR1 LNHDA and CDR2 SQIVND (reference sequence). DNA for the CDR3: TGTGCCAGTAGTATCTCGGACACCTACTCTGGAAACACCATATATTTT. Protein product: CASSISDTYSGNTIYF.

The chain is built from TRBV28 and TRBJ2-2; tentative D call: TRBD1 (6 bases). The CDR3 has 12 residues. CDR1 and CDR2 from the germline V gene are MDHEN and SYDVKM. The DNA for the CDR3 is TGTGCATCGGGACAGAACACCGGGGAGCTGTTTTTT. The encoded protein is CASGQNTGELFF.

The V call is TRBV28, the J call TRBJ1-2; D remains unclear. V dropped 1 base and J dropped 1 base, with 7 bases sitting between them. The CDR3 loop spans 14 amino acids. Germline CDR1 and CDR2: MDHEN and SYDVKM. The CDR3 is CASSLSPVNYGYTF. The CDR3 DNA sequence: TGTGCCAGCAGTTTATCCCCAGTTAACTATGGCTACACCTTC.

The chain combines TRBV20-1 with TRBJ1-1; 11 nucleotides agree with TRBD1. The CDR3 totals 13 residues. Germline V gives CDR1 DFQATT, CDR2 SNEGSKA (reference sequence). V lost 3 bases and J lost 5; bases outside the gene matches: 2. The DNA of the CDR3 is TGCAGTGCTAGTCGGGACAGGGGGACTGAAGCTTTCTTT. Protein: CSASRDRGTEAFF.

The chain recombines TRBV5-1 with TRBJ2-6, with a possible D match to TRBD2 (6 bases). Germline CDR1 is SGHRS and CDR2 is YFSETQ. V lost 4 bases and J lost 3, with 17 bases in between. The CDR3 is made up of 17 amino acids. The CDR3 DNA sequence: TGCGCCAGCAGCCCCTCGACGGGCGGGAATGGGGCCAACGTCCTGACTTTC. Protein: CASSPSTGGNGANVLTF.

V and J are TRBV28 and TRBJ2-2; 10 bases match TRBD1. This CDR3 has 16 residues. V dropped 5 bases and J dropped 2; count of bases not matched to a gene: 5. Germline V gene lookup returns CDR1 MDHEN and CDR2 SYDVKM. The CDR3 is CASSPRDRGNTGELFF. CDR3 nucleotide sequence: TGTGCCAGCAGTCCGAGGGACAGGGGCAACACCGGGGAGCTGTTTTTT.

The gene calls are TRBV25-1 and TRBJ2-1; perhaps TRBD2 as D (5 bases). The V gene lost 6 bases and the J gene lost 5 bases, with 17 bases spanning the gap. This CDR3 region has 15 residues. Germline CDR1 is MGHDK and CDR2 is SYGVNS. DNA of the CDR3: TGTGCCAGCAGCCGGCCGCGGGCCGTAAACAATGAGCAGTTCTTC. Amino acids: CASSRPRAVNNEQFF.

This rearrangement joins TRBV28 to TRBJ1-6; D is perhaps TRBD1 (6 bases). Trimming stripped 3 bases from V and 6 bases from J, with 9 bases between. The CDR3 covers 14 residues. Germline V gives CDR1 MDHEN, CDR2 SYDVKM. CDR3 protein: CASSFIRGNSPLHF. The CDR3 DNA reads TGTGCCAGCAGTTTCATCAGGGGTAATTCACCCCTCCACTTT.

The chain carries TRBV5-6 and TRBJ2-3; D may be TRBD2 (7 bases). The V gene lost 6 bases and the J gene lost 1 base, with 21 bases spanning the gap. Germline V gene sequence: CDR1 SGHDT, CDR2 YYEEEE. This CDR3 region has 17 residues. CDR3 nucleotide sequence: TGTGCCAGCAACCCTCGGTTTCGCGGGGGCCGCACAGATACGCAGTATTTT. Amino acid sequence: CASNPRFRGGRTDTQYF.

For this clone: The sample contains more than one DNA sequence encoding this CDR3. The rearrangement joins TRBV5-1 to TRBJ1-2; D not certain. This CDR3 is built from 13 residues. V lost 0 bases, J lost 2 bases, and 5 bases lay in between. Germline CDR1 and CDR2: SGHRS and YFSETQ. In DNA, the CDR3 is TGCGCCAGCAGCTTGGGGCAGAACTATGGCTACACCTTC. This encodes CASSLGQNYGYTF. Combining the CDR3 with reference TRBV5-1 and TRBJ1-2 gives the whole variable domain KAGVTQTPRYLIKTRGQQVTLSCSPISGHRSVSWYQQTPGQGLQFLFEYFSETQRNKGNFPGRFSGRQFSNSRSEMNVSTLELGDSALYLCASSLGQNYGYTFGSGTRLTVV.

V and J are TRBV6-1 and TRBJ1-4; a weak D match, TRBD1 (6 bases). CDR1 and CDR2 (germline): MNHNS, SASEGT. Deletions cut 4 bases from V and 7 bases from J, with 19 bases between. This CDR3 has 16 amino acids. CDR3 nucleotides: TGTGCCAGCAGTGCATCAACAGGGACGGCTGGTGAAAAACTGTTTTTT. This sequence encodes CASSASTGTAGEKLFF.

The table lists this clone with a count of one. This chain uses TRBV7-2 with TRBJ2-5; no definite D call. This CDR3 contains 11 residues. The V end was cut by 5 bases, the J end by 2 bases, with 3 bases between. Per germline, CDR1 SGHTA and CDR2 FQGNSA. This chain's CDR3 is CASSEQETQYF. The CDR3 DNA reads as TGTGCCAGCAGCGAGCAAGAGACCCAGTACTTC.

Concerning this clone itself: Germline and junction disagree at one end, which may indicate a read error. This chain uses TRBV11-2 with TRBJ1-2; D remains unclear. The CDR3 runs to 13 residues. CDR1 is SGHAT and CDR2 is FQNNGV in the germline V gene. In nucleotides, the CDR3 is TGTGCCAGCAGCCCCATCAGGCGATACCGCACCTTCTTC. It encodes CASSPIRRYRTFF.